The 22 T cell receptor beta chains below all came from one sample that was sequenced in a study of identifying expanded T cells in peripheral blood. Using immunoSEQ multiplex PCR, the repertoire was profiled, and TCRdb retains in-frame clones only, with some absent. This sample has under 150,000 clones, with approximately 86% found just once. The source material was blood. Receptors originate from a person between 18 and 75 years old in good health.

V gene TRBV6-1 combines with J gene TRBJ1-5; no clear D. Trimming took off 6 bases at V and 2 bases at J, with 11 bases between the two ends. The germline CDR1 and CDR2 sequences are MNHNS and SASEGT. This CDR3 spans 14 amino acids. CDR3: CASRARFGNQPQHF. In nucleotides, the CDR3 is TGTGCCAGCAGGGCAAGATTCGGCAATCAGCCCCAGCATTTT.

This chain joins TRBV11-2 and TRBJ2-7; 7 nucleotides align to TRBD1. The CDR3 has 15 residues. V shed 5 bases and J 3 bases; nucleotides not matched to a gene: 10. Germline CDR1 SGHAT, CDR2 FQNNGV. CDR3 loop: CASSAEDRAGYEQYF. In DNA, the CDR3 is TGTGCCAGCAGCGCCGAAGACAGGGCCGGCTACGAGCAGTACTTC.

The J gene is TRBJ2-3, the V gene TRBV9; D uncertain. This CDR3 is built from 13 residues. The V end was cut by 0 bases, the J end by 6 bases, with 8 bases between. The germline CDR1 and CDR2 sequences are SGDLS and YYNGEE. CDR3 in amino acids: CASSVEGRDTQYF. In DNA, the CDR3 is TGTGCCAGCAGCGTAGAGGGCCGGGATACGCAGTATTTT. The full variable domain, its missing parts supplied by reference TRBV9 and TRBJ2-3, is DSGVTQTPKHLITATGQRVTLRCSPRSGDLSVYWYQQSLDQGLQFLIQYYNGEERAKGNILERFSAQQFPDLHSELNLSSLELGDSALYFCASSVEGRDTQYFGPGTRLTVL.

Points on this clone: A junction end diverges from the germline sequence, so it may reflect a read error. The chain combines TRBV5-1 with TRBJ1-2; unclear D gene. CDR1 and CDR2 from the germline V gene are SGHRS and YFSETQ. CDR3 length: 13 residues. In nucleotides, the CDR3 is TGCGCCAGCAGCTTGGTTCAGAACTCTGGCTACACCTTC. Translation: CASSLVQNSGYTF.

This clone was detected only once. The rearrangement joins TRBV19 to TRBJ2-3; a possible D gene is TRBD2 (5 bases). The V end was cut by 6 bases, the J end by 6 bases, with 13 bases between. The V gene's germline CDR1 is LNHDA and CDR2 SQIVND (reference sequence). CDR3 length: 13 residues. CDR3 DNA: TGTGCCAGTAGGGAGCGGATGGGGGATACGCAGTATTTT. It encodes CASRERMGDTQYF.

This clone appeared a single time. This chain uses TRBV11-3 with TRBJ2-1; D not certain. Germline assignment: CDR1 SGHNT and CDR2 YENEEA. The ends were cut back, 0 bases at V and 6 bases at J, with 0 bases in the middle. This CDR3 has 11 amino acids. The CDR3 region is CASSLDNEQFF. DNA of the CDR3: TGTGCCAGCAGCTTAGACAATGAGCAGTTCTTC.

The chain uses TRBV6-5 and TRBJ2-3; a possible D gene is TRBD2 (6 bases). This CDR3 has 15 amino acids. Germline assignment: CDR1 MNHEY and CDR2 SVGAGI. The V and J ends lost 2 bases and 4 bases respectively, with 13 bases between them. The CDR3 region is CASSYHSGRSDTQYF. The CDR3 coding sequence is TGTGCCAGCAGTTACCACTCCGGGAGATCAGATACGCAGTATTTT.

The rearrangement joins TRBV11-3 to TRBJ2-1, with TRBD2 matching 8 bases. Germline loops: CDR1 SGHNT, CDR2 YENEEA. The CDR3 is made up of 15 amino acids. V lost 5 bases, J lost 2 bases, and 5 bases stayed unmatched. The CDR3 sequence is CASSRERGTYNEQFF. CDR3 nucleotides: TGTGCCAGCAGCCGAGAGCGGGGGACCTACAATGAGCAGTTCTTC.

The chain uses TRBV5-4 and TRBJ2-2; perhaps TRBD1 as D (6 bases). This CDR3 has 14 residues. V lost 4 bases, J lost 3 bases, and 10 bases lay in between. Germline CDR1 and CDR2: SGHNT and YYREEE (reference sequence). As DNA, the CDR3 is TGTGCCAGCAGCAGACAGGTGGACACCGGGGAGCTGTTTTTT. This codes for CASSRQVDTGELFF.

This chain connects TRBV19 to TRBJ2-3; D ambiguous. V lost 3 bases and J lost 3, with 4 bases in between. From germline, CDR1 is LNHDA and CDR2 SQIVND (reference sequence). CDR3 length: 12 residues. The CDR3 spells CASSIRTDTQYF. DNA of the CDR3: TGTGCCAGTAGTATCCGAACAGATACGCAGTATTTT.

The CDR3 is CASSITGISSYEQYF. Here the CDR3 DNA reads TGTGCCAGTAGTATAACAGGGATTAGTTCCTACGAGCAGTACTTC. The gene calls are TRBV19 and TRBJ2-7; D might be TRBD1 (6 bases). V dropped 2 bases and J dropped 1 base, with 12 bases sitting between them. Germline V gene sequence: CDR1 LNHDA, CDR2 SQIVND (reference sequence). CDR3 size: 15 residues.

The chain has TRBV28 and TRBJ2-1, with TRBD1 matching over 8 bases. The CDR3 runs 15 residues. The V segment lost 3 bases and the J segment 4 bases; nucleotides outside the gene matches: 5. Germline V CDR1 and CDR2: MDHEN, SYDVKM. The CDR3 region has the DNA TGTGCCAGCAGTTTCTCGGGACAGGTTTACAATGAGCAGTTCTTC. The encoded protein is CASSFSGQVYNEQFF.

CDR3 nucleotides: TGCGCCAGCAGCTCTTTAGGGACTAGCGGGAGTGAGACCCAGTACTTC. This codes for CASSSLGTSGSETQYF. This chain uses TRBV5-1 with TRBJ2-5, with 14 bases aligning to TRBD2. V gave up 3 bases and J gave up 5 bases; unmatched junction bases: 6. This CDR3 region has 16 residues. CDR1 and CDR2 (germline): SGHRS, YFSETQ.

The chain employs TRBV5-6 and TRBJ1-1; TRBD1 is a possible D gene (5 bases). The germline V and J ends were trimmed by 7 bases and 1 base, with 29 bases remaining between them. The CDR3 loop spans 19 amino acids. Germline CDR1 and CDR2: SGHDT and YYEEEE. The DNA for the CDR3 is TGTGCCAGCGCCTCTCCGACGGGACGCCGGCCGGAAAAGAACACTGAAGCTTTCTTT. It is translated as CASASPTGRRPEKNTEAFF.

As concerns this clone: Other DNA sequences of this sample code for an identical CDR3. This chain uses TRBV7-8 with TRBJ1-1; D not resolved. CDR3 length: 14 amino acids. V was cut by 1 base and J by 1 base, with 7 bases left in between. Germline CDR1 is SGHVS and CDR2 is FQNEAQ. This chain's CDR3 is CASSLGPGNTEAFF. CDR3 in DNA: TGTGCCAGCAGCTTAGGTCCGGGGAACACTGAAGCTTTCTTT.

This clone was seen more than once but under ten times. The CDR3 coding sequence is TGTGCCTGGACAGGACAGGTCTCTTCACCCCTCCACTTT. It specifies CAWTGQVSSPLHF. The chain carries TRBV30 and TRBJ1-6; 7 bases are shared with TRBD1. Germline V gene lookup returns CDR1 GTSNPN and CDR2 SVGIG (reference sequence). The CDR3 totals 13 residues. Trimming removed 4 bases from V and 9 bases from J; junction bases left unmatched: 6.

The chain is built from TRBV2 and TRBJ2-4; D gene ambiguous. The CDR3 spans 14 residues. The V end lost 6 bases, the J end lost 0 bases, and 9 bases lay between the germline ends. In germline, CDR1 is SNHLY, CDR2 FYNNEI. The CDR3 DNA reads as TGTGCCAGCAGCTCGCAGGTAGCCAAAAACATTCAGTACTTC. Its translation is CASSSQVAKNIQYF.

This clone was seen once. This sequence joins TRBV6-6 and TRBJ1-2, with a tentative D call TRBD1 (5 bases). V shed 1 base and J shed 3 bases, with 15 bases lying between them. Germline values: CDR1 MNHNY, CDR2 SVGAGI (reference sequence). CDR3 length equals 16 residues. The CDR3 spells CASSYFSGNGDYGYTF. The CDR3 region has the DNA TGTGCCAGCAGTTACTTCTCAGGGAATGGTGACTATGGCTACACCTTC.

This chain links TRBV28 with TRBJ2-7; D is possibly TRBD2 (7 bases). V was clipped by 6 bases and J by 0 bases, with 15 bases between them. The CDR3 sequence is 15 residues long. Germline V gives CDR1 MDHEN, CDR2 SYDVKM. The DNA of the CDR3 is TGTGCCAGCAGAACCGGGGGGCAGAGCTCCTACGAGCAGTACTTC. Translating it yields CASRTGGQSSYEQYF.

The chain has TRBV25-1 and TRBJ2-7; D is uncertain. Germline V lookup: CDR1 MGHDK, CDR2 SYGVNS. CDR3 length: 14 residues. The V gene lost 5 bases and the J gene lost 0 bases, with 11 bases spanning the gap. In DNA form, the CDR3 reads TGTGCCAGCAGTAGGAAGGCGAGCTCCTACGAGCAGTACTTC. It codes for CASSRKASSYEQYF.

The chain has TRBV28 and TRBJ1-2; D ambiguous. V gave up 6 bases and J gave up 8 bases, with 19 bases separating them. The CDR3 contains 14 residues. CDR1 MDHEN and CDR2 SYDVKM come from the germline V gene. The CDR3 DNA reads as TGTGCCAGCAGCCTCGCCTCACGCGTGAGGGGCTACACCTTC. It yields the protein CASSLASRVRGYTF.

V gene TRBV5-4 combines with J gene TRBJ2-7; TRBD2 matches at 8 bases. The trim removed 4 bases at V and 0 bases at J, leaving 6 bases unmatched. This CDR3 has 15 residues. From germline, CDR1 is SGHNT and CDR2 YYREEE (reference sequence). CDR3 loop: CASSASGGSSYEQYF. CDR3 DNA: TGTGCCAGCAGCGCGAGCGGGGGAAGCTCCTACGAGCAGTACTTC.